These 18 T cell receptor beta chains originate from one sample sequenced in a study of brain T cells in children with intractable seizures. Assay: immunoSEQ multiplex PCR; the TCRdb copy retains only in-frame clones and omits some. The sample contains tens of thousands of clones, approximately 94% of which appear only once. The sample here was peripheral blood, taken at surgery. These TCRs come from a boy in the first two years of life with tuberous sclerosis and intractable seizures.

The chain recombines TRBV6-6 with TRBJ2-7, with D perhaps assigned TRBD1 or TRBD2 (5 bases each). Germline-derived CDR1 and CDR2 are MNHNY and SVGAGI (reference sequence). This CDR3 comprises 16 residues. Trimming left V 2 bases short and J 2 bases short, with 16 bases between. The CDR3 loop is CASSYPRSRGTYEQYF. DNA of the CDR3: TGTGCCAGCAGTTACCCTCGATCGAGGGGTACCTACGAGCAGTACTTC.

The chain has TRBV7-9 and TRBJ1-1, with 9 bases that match TRBD1. The trim removed 5 bases at V and 6 bases at J, leaving 4 bases unmatched. The CDR3 has 13 residues. In germline, CDR1 is SEHNR, CDR2 FQNEAQ (reference sequence). For the CDR3, the DNA is TGTGCCAGCAGCGTCACAGGGGGCTCTGAAGCTTTCTTT. This gives the protein CASSVTGGSEAFF. Using reference TRBV7-9 and TRBJ1-1 for the parts outside the CDR3, the full variable domain is DTGVSQNPRHKITKRGQNVTFRCDPISEHNRLYWYRQTLGQGPEFLTYFQNEAQLEKSRLLSDRFSAERPKGSFSTLEIQRTEQGDSAMYLCASSVTGGSEAFFGQGTRLTVV.

The chain uses TRBV30 and TRBJ1-1, with 9 bases matching TRBD1. In germline, CDR1 is GTSNPN, CDR2 SVGIG (reference sequence). This CDR3 region has 14 residues. Germline trimming cut 3 bases from V and 5 bases from J; bases unmatched to any gene: 7. The CDR3 region has the DNA TGTGCCTGGAGACCGAACAGGGGGCTTACTGAAGCTTTCTTT. Protein sequence: CAWRPNRGLTEAFF. The full variable domain, in which reference TRBV30 and TRBJ1-1 provide the parts outside the CDR3, is SQTIHQWPATLVQPVGSPLSLECTVEGTSNPNLYWYRQAAGRGLQLLFYSVGIGQISSEVPQNLSASRPQDRQFILSSKKLLLSDSGFYLCAWRPNRGLTEAFFGQGTRLTVV.

The chain combines TRBV9 with TRBJ2-1, with D maybe TRBD2 (6 bases). Trimming took 0 bases from V and 1 from J, leaving 8 bases between them. The CDR3 is 15 amino acids. Per germline, CDR1 SGDLS and CDR2 YYNGEE. In DNA form, the CDR3 reads TGTGCCAGCAGCGTAGGTGGGAGGTCCTACAATGAGCAGTTCTTC. As protein: CASSVGGRSYNEQFF.

CDR3 in DNA: TGTGCCAGCAGCGTAGAAGGGATCGGCAATCAGCCCCAGCATTTT. Its protein is CASSVEGIGNQPQHF. The chain combines TRBV9 with TRBJ1-5, with D uncertain. This CDR3 contains 15 residues. V dropped 0 bases and J dropped 2 bases, with 9 bases sitting between them. In germline, CDR1 is SGDLS, CDR2 YYNGEE. Filled out from reference TRBV9 and TRBJ1-5, the complete variable domain reads DSGVTQTPKHLITATGQRVTLRCSPRSGDLSVYWYQQSLDQGLQFLIQYYNGEERAKGNILERFSAQQFPDLHSELNLSSLELGDSALYFCASSVEGIGNQPQHFGDGTRLSIL.

V is TRBV30 and J is TRBJ1-3; D not certain. The CDR3 is 13 residues long. Germline assignment: CDR1 GTSNPN and CDR2 SVGIG (reference sequence). V was clipped by 0 bases and J by 3 bases, with 6 bases between them. CDR3 DNA sequence: TGTGCCTGGAGTGTAACTGATGGAAACACCATATATTTT. It is translated as CAWSVTDGNTIYF.

The chain combines TRBV20-1 with TRBJ2-2; 8 bases are a match to TRBD2. Germline CDR1 is DFQATT and CDR2 is SNEGSKA (reference sequence). With 3 bases clipped from V and 4 bases from J, the junction kept 10 bases outside the gene matches. This CDR3 contains 16 residues. CDR3 amino acids: CSASPGGGGITGELFF. The CDR3 DNA reads as TGCAGTGCTAGTCCGGGCGGCGGGGGGATCACCGGGGAGCTGTTTTTT.

The chain couples TRBV6-5 to TRBJ1-6; the match to TRBD1 covers 7 bases. CDR1 and CDR2 from the germline V gene are MNHEY and SVGAGI. The length of the CDR3 is 15 residues. V lost 5 bases, J lost 9 bases, and 10 bases stayed unmatched. The CDR3 region has the DNA TGTGCCAGCAGTCGACAGGGAAAAGGTGGTTCACCCCTCCACTTT. Its protein is CASSRQGKGGSPLHF.

The chain joins TRBV5-1 to TRBJ1-3; D is unclear. Germline values: CDR1 SGHRS, CDR2 YFSETQ. The V end was cut by 3 bases, the J end by 0 bases, with 10 bases between. There are 15 residues in the CDR3. CDR3 sequence reads: CASSYGRPSGNTIYF. In nucleotides, the CDR3 is TGCGCCAGCAGCTACGGGCGTCCCTCTGGAAACACCATATATTTT.

The rearrangement links TRBV7-9 to TRBJ1-5; D is perhaps TRBD1 (5 bases). Germline CDR1 reads SEHNR; CDR2 reads FQNEAQ (reference sequence). The CDR3 is made up of 13 amino acids. Trimming removed 3 bases from V and 4 bases from J, with 7 bases in between. The CDR3 reads CASSLGVNQPQHF. The CDR3 nucleotides read TGTGCCAGCAGCTTGGGGGTGAATCAGCCCCAGCATTTT.

This clone has only one observation. V is TRBV30 and J is TRBJ1-2; D remains ambiguous. Germline V gene sequence: CDR1 GTSNPN, CDR2 SVGIG (reference sequence). V was cut by 1 base and J by 2 bases, with 8 bases left in between. This CDR3 has 13 amino acids. The CDR3 here is CAWSDAPNYGYTF. The CDR3 region has the DNA TGTGCCTGGAGTGACGCCCCGAACTATGGCTACACCTTC.

The V and J genes are TRBV19 and TRBJ2-4; maybe TRBD1 (5 bases). Deletions cut 0 bases from V and 9 bases from J, with 12 bases between. The CDR3 sequence is 14 residues long. CDR1 and CDR2 from the germline V gene are LNHDA and SQIVND (reference sequence). The CDR3: CASSIDRELSIQYF. The CDR3 DNA sequence: TGTGCCAGTAGTATAGACAGGGAATTGAGCATTCAGTACTTC. The entire variable domain, with the rest obtained from reference TRBV19 and TRBJ2-4, is as follows: DGGITQSPKYLFRKEGQNVTLSCEQNLNHDAMYWYRQDPGQGLRLIYYSQIVNDFQKGDIAEGYSVSREKKESFPLTVTSAQKNPTAFYLCASSIDRELSIQYFGAGTRLSVL.

This chain uses TRBV19 with TRBJ1-2; D perhaps matches TRBD1 (5 bases). V was clipped by 9 bases and J by 8 bases, with 25 bases between them. CDR3 size: 15 residues. The germline V gene encodes CDR1 LNHDA and CDR2 SQIVND (reference sequence). CDR3 DNA: TGTGCCAGCGCATACGGGCAGGGAGGGGTTTGGGGCTACACCTTC. Protein: CASAYGQGGVWGYTF.

The CDR3 nucleotides read TGTGCCAGCACCGAAAGGGGGTACGAGCAGTACTTC. Its protein product is CASTERGYEQYF. The V gene is TRBV12-3 or TRBV12-4, the J gene TRBJ2-7, with D possibly matching TRBD1 (6 bases). The CDR3 contains 12 residues. The V gene lost 7 bases and the J gene lost 4 bases, with 11 bases spanning the gap.

The chain links TRBV9 to TRBJ1-6; the D is unclear. Trimming took off 0 bases at V and 7 bases at J, with 5 bases between the two ends. The CDR3 runs to 13 residues. Looked up from germline, CDR1 is SGDLS and CDR2 is YYNGEE. The CDR3 sequence: CASSVAVNSPLHF. For the CDR3, the DNA is TGTGCCAGCAGCGTAGCCGTAAATTCACCCCTCCACTTT.

This clone was seen only once. The chain links TRBV9 to TRBJ2-7; no clear D gene. In germline, CDR1 is SGDLS, CDR2 YYNGEE. Trimming cost V 1 base and J 4 bases, with 3 bases left between them. The CDR3 runs 11 residues. The CDR3 loop is CASSVLYEQYF. DNA for the CDR3: TGTGCCAGCAGCGTACTGTACGAGCAGTACTTC.

The chain is built from TRBV4-1 and TRBJ2-7, with D perhaps TRBD2 (5 bases). The ends were cut back, 6 bases at V and 7 bases at J, with 16 bases in the middle. This CDR3 is 13 amino acids long. CDR1 is MGHRA and CDR2 is YSYEKL in the germline V gene. Here the CDR3 DNA reads TGCGCCAGCAGGGACGGTGGATCGGGGGAGCAGTACTTC. Translating gives CASRDGGSGEQYF.

The count of this clone is one. V is TRBV2 and J is TRBJ1-1; the D gene is possibly TRBD1 (5 bases). The V end was cut by 6 bases, the J end by 1 base, with 12 bases between. Germline V lookup: CDR1 SNHLY, CDR2 FYNNEI. The CDR3 length is 14 residues. The CDR3 protein is CASRHGHQNTEAFF. The DNA of the CDR3 is TGTGCCAGCAGGCATGGACATCAGAACACTGAAGCTTTCTTT.